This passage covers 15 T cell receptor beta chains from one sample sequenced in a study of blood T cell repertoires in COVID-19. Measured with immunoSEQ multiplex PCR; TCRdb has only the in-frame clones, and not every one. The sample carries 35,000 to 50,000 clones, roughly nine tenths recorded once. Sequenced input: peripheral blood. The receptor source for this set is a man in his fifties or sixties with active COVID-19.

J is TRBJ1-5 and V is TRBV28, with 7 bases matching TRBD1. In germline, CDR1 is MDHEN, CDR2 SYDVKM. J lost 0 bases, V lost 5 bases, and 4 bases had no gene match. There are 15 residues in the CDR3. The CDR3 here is CASSPTGHSNQPQHF. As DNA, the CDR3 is TGTGCCAGCAGTCCGACAGGGCATAGCAATCAGCCCCAGCATTTT.

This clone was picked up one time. CDR3 nucleotides: TGTGCCAGCAGCTTGAATTGGGACAGGGGCCCCTACGAGCAGTACTTC. Its translation is CASSLNWDRGPYEQYF. V is TRBV7-8 and J is TRBJ2-7; 10 positions agree with TRBD1. After removal of 3 bases from V and 2 bases from J, the junction contained 7 bases not matched to a gene. The CDR3 is made up of 16 amino acids. The germline gives CDR1 SGHVS, CDR2 FQNEAQ.

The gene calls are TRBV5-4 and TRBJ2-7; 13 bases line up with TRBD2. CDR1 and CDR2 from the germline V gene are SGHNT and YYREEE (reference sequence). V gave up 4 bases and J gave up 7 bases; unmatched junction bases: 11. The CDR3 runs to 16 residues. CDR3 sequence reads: CASSPGTSGAPWEQYF. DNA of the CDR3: TGTGCCAGCAGCCCTGGGACTAGCGGGGCCCCTTGGGAGCAGTACTTC.

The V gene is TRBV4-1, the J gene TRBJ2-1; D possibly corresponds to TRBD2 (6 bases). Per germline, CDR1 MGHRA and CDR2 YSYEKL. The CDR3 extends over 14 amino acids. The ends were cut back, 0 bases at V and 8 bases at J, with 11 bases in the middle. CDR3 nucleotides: TGCGCCAGCAGCCAAGATGGGTCTAGCGATGAGCAGTTCTTC. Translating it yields CASSQDGSSDEQFF.

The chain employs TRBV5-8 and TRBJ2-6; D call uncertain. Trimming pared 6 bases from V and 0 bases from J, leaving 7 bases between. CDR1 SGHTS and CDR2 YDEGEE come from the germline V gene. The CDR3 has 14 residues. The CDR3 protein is CASNPLSGANVLTF. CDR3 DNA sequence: TGTGCCAGCAATCCCCTCTCTGGGGCCAACGTCCTGACTTTC.

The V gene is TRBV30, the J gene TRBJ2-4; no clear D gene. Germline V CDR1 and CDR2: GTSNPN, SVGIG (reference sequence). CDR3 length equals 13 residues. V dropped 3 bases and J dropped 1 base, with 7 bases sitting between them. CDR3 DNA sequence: TGTGCCTGGAGGGGCCGGGCCAAAAACATTCAGTACTTC. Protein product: CAWRGRAKNIQYF.

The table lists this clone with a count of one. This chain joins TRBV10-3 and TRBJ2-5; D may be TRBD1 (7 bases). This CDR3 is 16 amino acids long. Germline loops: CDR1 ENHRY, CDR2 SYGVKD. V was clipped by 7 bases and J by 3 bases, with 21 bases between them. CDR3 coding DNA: TGTGCCATCAAGCCCGGACGCGGGACAGCGAAAGAGACCCAGTACTTC. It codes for CAIKPGRGTAKETQYF.

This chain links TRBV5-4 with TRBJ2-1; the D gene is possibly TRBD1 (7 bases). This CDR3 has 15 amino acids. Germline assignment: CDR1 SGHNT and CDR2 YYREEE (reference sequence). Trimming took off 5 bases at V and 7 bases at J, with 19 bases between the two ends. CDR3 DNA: TGTGCCAGCAGGGAGGGGGAGGACAGGCTTAATGAGCAGTTCTTC. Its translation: CASREGEDRLNEQFF.

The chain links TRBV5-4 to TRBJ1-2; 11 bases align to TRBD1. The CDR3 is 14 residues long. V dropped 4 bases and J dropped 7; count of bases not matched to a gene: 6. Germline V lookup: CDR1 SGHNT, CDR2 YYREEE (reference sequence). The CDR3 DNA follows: TGTGCCAGCAGCCGGGGACAGGGGGAGTTTGGCTACACCTTC. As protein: CASSRGQGEFGYTF.

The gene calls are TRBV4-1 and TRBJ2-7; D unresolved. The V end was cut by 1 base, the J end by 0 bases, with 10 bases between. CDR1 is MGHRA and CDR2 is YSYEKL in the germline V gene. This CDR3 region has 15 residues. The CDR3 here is CASSQVGSSSYEQYF. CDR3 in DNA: TGCGCCAGCAGCCAAGTCGGGTCCTCCTCCTACGAGCAGTACTTC.

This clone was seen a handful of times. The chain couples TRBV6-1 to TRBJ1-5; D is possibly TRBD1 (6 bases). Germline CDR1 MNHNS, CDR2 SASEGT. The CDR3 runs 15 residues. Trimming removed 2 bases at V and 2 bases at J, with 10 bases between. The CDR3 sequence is CASSETGGRNQPQHF. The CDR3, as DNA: TGTGCCAGCAGTGAAACTGGGGGCCGCAATCAGCCCCAGCATTTT.

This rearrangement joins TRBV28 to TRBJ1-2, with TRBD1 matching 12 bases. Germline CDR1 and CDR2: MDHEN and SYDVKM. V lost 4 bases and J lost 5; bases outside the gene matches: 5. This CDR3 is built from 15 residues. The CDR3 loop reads CASSSGQGAWYGYTF. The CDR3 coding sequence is TGTGCCAGCAGTTCGGGACAGGGGGCTTGGTATGGCTACACCTTC.

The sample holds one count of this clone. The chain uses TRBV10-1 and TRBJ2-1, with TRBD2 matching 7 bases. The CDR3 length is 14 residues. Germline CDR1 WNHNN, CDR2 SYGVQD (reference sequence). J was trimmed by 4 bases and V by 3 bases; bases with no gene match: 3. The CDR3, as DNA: TGCGCCAGCAGTGACGGAGCGGGATACAATGAGCAGTTCTTC. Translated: CASSDGAGYNEQFF.

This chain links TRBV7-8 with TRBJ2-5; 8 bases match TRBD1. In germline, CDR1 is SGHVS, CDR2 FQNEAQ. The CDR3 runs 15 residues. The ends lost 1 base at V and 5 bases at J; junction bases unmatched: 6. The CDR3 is CASSLGGTGRETQYF. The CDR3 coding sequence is TGTGCCAGCAGCTTAGGCGGGACAGGTCGGGAGACCCAGTACTTC.

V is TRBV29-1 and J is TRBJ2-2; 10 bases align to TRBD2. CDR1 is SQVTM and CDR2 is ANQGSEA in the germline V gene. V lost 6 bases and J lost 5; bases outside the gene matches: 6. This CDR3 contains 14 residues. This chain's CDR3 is CSVVAGGGTGELFF. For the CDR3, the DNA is TGCAGCGTCGTAGCGGGAGGCGGGACCGGGGAGCTGTTTTTT.